The 5 T cell receptor beta chains below were found in one sample sequenced in a study of T cells after posttransplantation cyclophosphamide. Repertoires were generated with immunoSEQ multiplex PCR, while TCRdb's copy carries only in-frame clones and drops some. Found here are tens of thousands of clones, around 95% of them singletons; the top ten hold about 3%. Input material: PBMCs. These receptors were taken from a woman aged 30 to 39 in good health and a related stem cell transplant donor.

The rearrangement uses TRBV6-5 and TRBJ2-7; D remains unclear. Trimming took off 1 base at V and 6 bases at J, with 10 bases between the two ends. The CDR3 is 13 amino acids. The germline CDR1 and CDR2 sequences are MNHEY and SVGAGI. In nucleotides, the CDR3 is TGTGCCAGCAGTTACTTGGGTGAGAGCGAGCAGTACTTC. It codes for CASSYLGESEQYF.

This chain connects TRBV7-3 to TRBJ1-1; possibly TRBD1 for D (5 bases). Trimming cost V 4 bases and J 6 bases, with 18 bases left between them. Germline CDR1 reads SGHTA; CDR2 reads FQGTGA. This CDR3 region has 15 residues. Written as DNA, the CDR3 is TGTGCCAGCAGCTCAGGGCCGAGTCTGGGGCCTGAAGCTTTCTTT. Translated: CASSSGPSLGPEAFF.

V and J are TRBV9 and TRBJ2-3; D possibly corresponds to TRBD2 (7 bases). This CDR3 is 16 amino acids long. Deletions cut 1 base from V and 0 bases from J, with 12 bases between. CDR1 SGDLS and CDR2 YYNGEE come from the germline V gene. In DNA, the CDR3 is TGTGCCAGCAGCGTACTAGCGGACAGAAGCACAGATACGCAGTATTTT. Translated: CASSVLADRSTDTQYF.

The chain links TRBV4-1 to TRBJ2-2; 10 bases align to TRBD2. The CDR3 consists of 17 residues. V lost 3 bases, J lost 2 bases, and 6 bases stayed unmatched. Germline lookup yields CDR1 MGHRA and CDR2 YSYEKL. CDR3 sequence (DNA): TGCGCCAGCAGCCATCGGACTAGCGGACCAAACACCGGGGAGCTGTTTTTT. Translating gives CASSHRTSGPNTGELFF.

The V call is TRBV5-5, the J call TRBJ1-1; maybe TRBD1 (5 bases). Trimming stripped 0 bases from V and 7 bases from J, with 10 bases between. The CDR3 extends over 13 amino acids. CDR1 is SGHKS and CDR2 is YYEKEE in the germline V gene (reference sequence). CDR3 nucleotides: TGTGCCAGCAGCTTGGCAGGGTCCCATGAAGCTTTCTTT. Protein product: CASSLAGSHEAFF.